The TCR beta chain described here comes from a study of blood T cell repertoires in COVID-19 (dated by TCRdb to 2018 to 2021). A note on the overall study: The collaborator samples originated in the United States, Italy and Spain and spanned the acute and convalescent phases of COVID-19. The material from the prospective study consisted of cDNA or gDNA derived from T cells, B-cell-depleted T cells, or PBMCs. The dataset comprised deeply sampled blood TCRbeta repertoires from subjects exposed to, actively infected with, or recovered from COVID-19. The repertoires were released in a freely available public database meant as a resource for research on the immune response to SARS-CoV-2. Samples were obtained from the ongoing ImmuneRACE study (first 160 participants) and from 1,254 subjects provided by 6 global collaborators. Sample metadata almost always included a de-identified subject ID, COVID-19 status, age in years and sex. Where HLA class I and class II types were available, the types were taken from metadata supplied by the sample provider, not from assay-based typing. Study-wide findings and limitations: The amount of clinical and demographic metadata varied by source and participant and was provided uncurated.

TCRbeta CDR3 regions were amplified from genomic DNA using the immunoSEQ Assay, a bias-controlled multiplex PCR. On the study's bioinformatics: Within the assay, amplification of reference gene primers was used to estimate how many nucleated cells each sample contained. To quantify the absolute abundance of each unique TCRbeta CDR3 rearrangement, sequence reads were collapsed and filtered. For each sample, productive Simpson clonality was calculated as the square root of Simpson's diversity index across productive rearrangements. TCRdb provides this immuneACCESS table in a form limited to in-frame rearrangements. Some clones are lacking; in checked studies, under half of them reflect an unresolved V gene, and why the rest are absent is not known. V and J calls and clone size are those listed in that table; D and trimming were worked out from the DNA. The sample data list some 220,000 clones, and 82% of these were observed just once. Less than 6% of the sample goes to the ten largest clones.

One collaborating source in Seattle enrolled patients during active infection and followed them longitudinally through the course of disease. Whole blood was collected in K2EDTA tubes by collaborating institutions according to the institutions' own protocols. For TCRbeta analysis, collaborators shipped samples in one of three forms: frozen whole blood, isolated PBMCs, or DNA extracted from either of those sample types. In regard to this clone: This clone's antigen is unknown. No base quality information exists; no much larger clone differs at one position.

V trim: 1 base; J trim: 2 bases; unmatched bases: 10. From the cysteine up to the phenylalanine, the CDR3 has a length of 17 residues. Just the 51-base CDR3 DNA is kept, in frame starting at base 1. As encoded in the germline V gene (reference sequence), CDR1 is MNHEY while CDR2 is SMNVEV. The chain is encoded by TRBV27 joined to TRBJ1-2, with 7 bases aligning to TRBD1. This receptor was obtained from a woman in her 70s with COVID-19, enrolled during active disease. The sequenced material came from peripheral blood. The DNA is TGTGCCAGCAGTTTATTTGGTAGGGGGCGAGGAAACTATGGCTACACCTTC. Translation gives CASSLFGRGRGNYGYTF.